Below are 11 T cell receptor beta chains sequenced from a single sample in a study of blood T cell repertoires in COVID-19. The data were produced by immunoSEQ multiplex PCR, yet TCRdb's version contains in-frame clones alone and is incomplete. The table records some 77,000 clones, 81% of them present only once. Sequenced sample: peripheral blood. The source of these receptors is a woman between 65 and 79 years old with acute or convalescent COVID-19.

The chain uses TRBV7-8 and TRBJ2-3; 9 bases match TRBD2. The CDR3 sequence is 15 residues long. The V gene's germline CDR1 is SGHVS and CDR2 FQNEAQ. The ends lost 2 bases at V and 4 bases at J; junction bases unmatched: 4. In DNA form, the CDR3 reads TGTGCCAGCAGCTTACGAGTAGCGGGAGCAGATACGCAGTATTTT. This gives the protein CASSLRVAGADTQYF.

V is TRBV2 and J is TRBJ1-2, with D unresolved. V lost 6 bases and J 2 bases, leaving 7 bases between the germline ends. From germline, CDR1 is SNHLY and CDR2 FYNNEI. This CDR3 contains 12 residues. CDR3 DNA sequence: TGTGCCAGCAGCAGACTGAACTATGGCTACACCTTC. This encodes CASSRLNYGYTF.

The DNA for the CDR3 is TGTGCCATCAGTAGGGAGACTAACTATGGCTACACCTTC. It encodes CAISRETNYGYTF. The J gene is TRBJ1-2, the V gene TRBV10-3; D uncertain. Germline CDR1 reads ENHRY; CDR2 reads SYGVKD. Trimming removed 5 bases at V and 0 bases at J, with 7 bases between. This CDR3 has 13 residues.

The V call is TRBV3-1 (or the pseudogene TRBV3-2), the J call TRBJ1-2; 7 positions agree with TRBD1. V was pared by 0 bases and J by 4 bases, with 14 bases of the junction left unmatched. The length of the CDR3 is 18 residues. The germline CDR1 and CDR2 sequences are LGHDT and YNNKEL (reference sequence). The CDR3 sequence: CASSQEGSAGGSGYGYTF. For the CDR3, the DNA is TGTGCCAGCAGCCAAGAAGGGTCGGCAGGGGGTAGTGGCTATGGCTACACCTTC.

The chain recombines TRBV5-8 with TRBJ2-5; D gene uncertain. Per germline, CDR1 SGHTS and CDR2 YDEGEE. The CDR3 consists of 15 residues. Between the trimmed V and J ends, which lost 0 bases and 4 bases, there was a span of 13 bases. CDR3 sequence reads: CASSLAGVVLETQYF. In DNA form, the CDR3 reads TGTGCCAGCAGCTTGGCCGGAGTCGTCCTAGAGACCCAGTACTTC.

The genes are TRBV7-9 and TRBJ1-1; D is unresolved. This CDR3 comprises 14 residues. CDR1 SEHNR and CDR2 FQNEAQ come from the germline V gene (reference sequence). Trimming removed 6 bases from V and 1 base from J, with 12 bases in between. CDR3 loop: CASRPSPRNTEAFF. In nucleotides, the CDR3 is TGTGCCAGCAGACCCTCCCCGAGGAACACTGAAGCTTTCTTT.

The chain employs TRBV12-5 and TRBJ2-1, with 9 positions matching TRBD2. The CDR3 sequence is 17 residues long. The trim removed 3 bases at V and 2 bases at J, leaving 8 bases unmatched. The germline V gene encodes CDR1 LGHNT and CDR2 FRNRAP. The CDR3 region has the DNA TGTGCTAGTGGTTTAGTTTTAGCGGGGGTAGCCTACAATGAGCAGTTCTTC. Translating it yields CASGLVLAGVAYNEQFF. The complete variable domain, with remaining parts taken from reference TRBV12-5 and TRBJ2-1, reads DARVTQTPRHKVTEMGQEVTMRCQPILGHNTVFWYRQTMMQGLELLAYFRNRAPLDDSGMPKDRFSAEMPDATLATLKIQPSEPRDSAVYFCASGLVLAGVAYNEQFFGPGTRLTVL.

The chain employs TRBV29-1 and TRBJ2-5; D is perhaps TRBD1 (6 bases). This CDR3 is 14 amino acids long. V was shortened by 4 bases and J by 5 bases, with 17 bases between the two germline ends. Germline V gene data show CDR1 as SQVTM and CDR2 as ANQGSEA. CDR3 DNA sequence: TGCAGCGTTGCGGGACAAGTCAGAAGGGAGACCCAGTACTTC. Its protein is CSVAGQVRRETQYF.

This rearrangement joins TRBV27 to TRBJ2-7, with TRBD1 matching over 10 bases. The germline V gene encodes CDR1 MNHEY and CDR2 SMNVEV (reference sequence). V shed 10 bases, J shed 2 bases, and the junction held 11 bases outside the gene matches. CDR3 length: 15 amino acids. The CDR3 coding sequence is TGTGCCATCGCCCGGGGGACAGGGGAACCCTACGAGCAGTACTTC. Its translation: CAIARGTGEPYEQYF.

The V call is TRBV5-1, the J call TRBJ2-1, with 7 positions matching TRBD1. J lost 5 bases, V lost 4 bases, and 12 bases had no gene match. The CDR3 length is 16 residues. The germline CDR1 and CDR2 sequences are SGHRS and YFSETQ. The CDR3 DNA sequence: TGCGCCAGCAGCCCGGGACAGCTTTACCTAAACAATGAGCAGTTCTTC. It encodes CASSPGQLYLNNEQFF.

The rearrangement joins TRBV13 to TRBJ2-7, with a possible D match to TRBD2 (6 bases). Per the germline V gene, CDR1 is PRHDT and CDR2 is FYEKMQ (reference sequence). The CDR3 totals 14 residues. V shed 5 bases and J shed 4 bases, with 15 bases lying between them. The DNA for the CDR3 is TGTGCCAGCAGCCGTTCGGGAGCCTTATACGAGCAGTACTTC. Translated, it gives CASSRSGALYEQYF.